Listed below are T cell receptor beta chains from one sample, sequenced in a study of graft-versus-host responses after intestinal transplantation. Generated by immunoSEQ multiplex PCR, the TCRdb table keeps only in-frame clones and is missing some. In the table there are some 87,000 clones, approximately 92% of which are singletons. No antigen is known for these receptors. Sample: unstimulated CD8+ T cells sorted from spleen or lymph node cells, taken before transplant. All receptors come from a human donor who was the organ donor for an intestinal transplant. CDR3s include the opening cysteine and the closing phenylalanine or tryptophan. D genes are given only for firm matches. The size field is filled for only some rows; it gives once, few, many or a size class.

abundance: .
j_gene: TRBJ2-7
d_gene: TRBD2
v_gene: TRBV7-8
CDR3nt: TGTGCCAGCAGCTCCAGACTAGCGGGAATTGGCTACGAGCAGTACTTC
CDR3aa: CASSSRLAGIGYEQYF

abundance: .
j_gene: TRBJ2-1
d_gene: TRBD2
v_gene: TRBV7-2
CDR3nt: TGTGCCAGCAGCTTTACTAGCGGGAATTACAATGAGCAGTTCTTC
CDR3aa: CASSFTSGNYNEQFF

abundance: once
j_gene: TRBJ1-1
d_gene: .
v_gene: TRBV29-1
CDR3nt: TGCAGCGTCCCCCCCTGGGCCCTCGTGGGGAGCCGGGTGAACACTGAAGCTTTCTTT
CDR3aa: CSVPPWALVGSRVNTEAFF

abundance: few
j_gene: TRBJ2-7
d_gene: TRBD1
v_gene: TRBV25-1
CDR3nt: TGTGCCAGCAGCCCCGGGACAGGGCCCGAGCAGTACTTC
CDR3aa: CASSPGTGPEQYF

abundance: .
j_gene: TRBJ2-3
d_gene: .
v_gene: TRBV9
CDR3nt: TGTGCCAGCAGCGCCATTTTGACTAGTTGGTCGGATACGCAGTATTTT
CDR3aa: CASSAILTSWSDTQYF

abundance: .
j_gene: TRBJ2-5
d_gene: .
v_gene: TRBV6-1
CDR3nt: TGTGCCAGCAGTGAAGTCCAAGCCCAAGAGACCCAGTACTTC
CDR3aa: CASSEVQAQETQYF

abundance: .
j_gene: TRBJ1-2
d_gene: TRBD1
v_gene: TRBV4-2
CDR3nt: TGTGCCAGCAGCCAAGATGGCGGGACAGGGAGTGGCTACACCTTC
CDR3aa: CASSQDGGTGSGYTF

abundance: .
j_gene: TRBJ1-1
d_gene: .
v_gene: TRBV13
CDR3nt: TGTGCCAGCAGGGGGGGAGGAGTCACTGAAGCTTTCTTT
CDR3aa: CASRGGGVTEAFF

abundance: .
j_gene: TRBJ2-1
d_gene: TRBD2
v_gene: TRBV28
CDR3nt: TGTGCCAGCAGTACCATTTTTGGCGGGAGGGCCAATGAGCAGTTCTTC
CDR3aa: CASSTIFGGRANEQFF

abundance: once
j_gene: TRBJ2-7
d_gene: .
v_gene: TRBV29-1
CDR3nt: TGCAGCGTTCGACAGGCCTACGAGCAGTACTTC
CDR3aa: CSVRQAYEQYF

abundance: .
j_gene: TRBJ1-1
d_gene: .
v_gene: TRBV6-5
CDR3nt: TGTGCCAGCAGTTCCCCAGGGGCGAACACTGAAGCTTTCTTT
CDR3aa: CASSSPGANTEAFF

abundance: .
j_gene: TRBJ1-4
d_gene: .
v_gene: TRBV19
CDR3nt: TGTGCCAGTAGTTGGGGCCTGACAACTAATGAAAAACTGTTTTTT
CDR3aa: CASSWGLTTNEKLFF

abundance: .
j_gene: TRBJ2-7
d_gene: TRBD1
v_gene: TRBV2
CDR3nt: TGTGCCAGCAACGACGCGAGGGGCGACAGGGGACCTACCTACGAGCAGTACTTC
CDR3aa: CASNDARGDRGPTYEQYF

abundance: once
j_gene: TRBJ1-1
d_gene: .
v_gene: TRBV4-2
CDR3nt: TGTGCCAGCAGCCAATTTGGCCTCATGAACACTGAAGCTTTCTTT
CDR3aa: CASSQFGLMNTEAFF

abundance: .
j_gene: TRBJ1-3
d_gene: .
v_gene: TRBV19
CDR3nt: TGTGCCAGTAGTGGGGGACTGAACTCTGGAAACACCATATATTTT
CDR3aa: CASSGGLNSGNTIYF

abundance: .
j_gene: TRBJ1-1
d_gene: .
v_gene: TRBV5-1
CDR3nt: TGCGCCAGCAGCCTTTTTTTACAGGGCCTTGGGGGAATGAACACTGAAGCTTTCTTT
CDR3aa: CASSLFLQGLGGMNTEAFF

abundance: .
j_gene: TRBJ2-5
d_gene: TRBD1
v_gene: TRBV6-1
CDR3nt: TGTGCCAGCAGGGGGACAGATGCGACCCAGTACTTC
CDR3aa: CASRGTDATQYF

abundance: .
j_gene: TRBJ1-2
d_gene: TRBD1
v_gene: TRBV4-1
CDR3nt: TGCGCCAGCAGCCGAACACAGGGGCCCAACTATGGCTACACCTTC
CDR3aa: CASSRTQGPNYGYTF

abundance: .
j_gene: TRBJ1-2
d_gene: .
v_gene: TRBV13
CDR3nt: TGTGCCAGCAGTGGGAACCGGGATCTACTCTATGGCTACACCTTC
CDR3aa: CASSGNRDLLYGYTF

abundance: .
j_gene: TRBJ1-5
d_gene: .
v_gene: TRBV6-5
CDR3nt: TGTGCCAGCAGGGTCCGTACAGGCAATCAGCCCCAGCATTTT
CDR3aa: CASRVRTGNQPQHF

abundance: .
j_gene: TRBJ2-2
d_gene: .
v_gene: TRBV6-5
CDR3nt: TGTGCCAGCAGCCAGGAAAGGGAGGATACCGGGGAGCTGTTTTTT
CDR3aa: CASSQEREDTGELFF

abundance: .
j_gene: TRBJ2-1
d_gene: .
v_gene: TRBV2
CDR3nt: TGTGCCAGCACTTGGGTCCAGGGGTTAAAGGATGAGCAGTTCTTC
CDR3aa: CASTWVQGLKDEQFF

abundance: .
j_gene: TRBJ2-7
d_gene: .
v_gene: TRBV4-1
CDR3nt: TGCGCCAGCAGCCAAGATTGGTTAGTGGGACTCTACGAGCAGTACTTC
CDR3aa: CASSQDWLVGLYEQYF

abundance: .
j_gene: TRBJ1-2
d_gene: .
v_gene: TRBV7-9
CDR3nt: TGTGCCAGCAGCTATAAGGAGGGCGTTGGCCTGAACTATGGCTACACCTTC
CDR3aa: CASSYKEGVGLNYGYTF

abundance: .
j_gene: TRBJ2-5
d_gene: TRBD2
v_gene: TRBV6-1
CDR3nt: TGTGCCAGCAGTGAGGCTAGCGGGGGGCAAGAGACCCAGTACTTC
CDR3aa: CASSEASGGQETQYF

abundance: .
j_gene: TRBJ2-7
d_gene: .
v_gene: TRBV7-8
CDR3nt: TGTGCCAGCAGCTTATACGGAGCCTACGAGCAGTACTTC
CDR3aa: CASSLYGAYEQYF

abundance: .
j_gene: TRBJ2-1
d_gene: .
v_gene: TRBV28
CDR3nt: TGTGCCAGCAGCGACCCTTCCTTGTGGGAGACGAACAATGAGCAGTTCTTC
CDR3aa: CASSDPSLWETNNEQFF

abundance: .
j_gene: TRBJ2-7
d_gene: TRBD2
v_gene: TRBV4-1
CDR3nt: TGCGCCAGCAGCCAAGCGACTAGCGGGAGCTACGAGCAGTACTTC
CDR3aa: CASSQATSGSYEQYF

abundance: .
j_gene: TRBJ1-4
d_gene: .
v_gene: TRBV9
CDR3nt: TGTGCCAGCAACCAGGGACATGACACCGAAAAACTGTTTTTT
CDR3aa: CASNQGHDTEKLFF

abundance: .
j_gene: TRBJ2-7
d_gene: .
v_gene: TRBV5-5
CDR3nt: TGTGCCAGCAGCGAACCCCTTAGTGGGGGGGCCGACGAGCAGTACTTC
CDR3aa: CASSEPLSGGADEQYF

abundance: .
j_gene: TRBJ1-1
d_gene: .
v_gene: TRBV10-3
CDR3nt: TGTGCCATTAAACGGGTCGAAGGGAACACTGAAGCTTTCTTT
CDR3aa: CAIKRVEGNTEAFF

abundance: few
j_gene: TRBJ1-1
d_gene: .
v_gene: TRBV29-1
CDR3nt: TGCAGCGTTGGACCCGGGACTGAAGCTTTCTTT
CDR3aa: CSVGPGTEAFF

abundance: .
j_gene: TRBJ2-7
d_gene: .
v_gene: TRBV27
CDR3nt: TGTGCCAGCAGGCATAGCGATCCCTCCTACGAGCAGTACTTC
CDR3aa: CASRHSDPSYEQYF

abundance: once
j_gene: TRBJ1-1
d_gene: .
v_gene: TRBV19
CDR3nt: TGTGCCAGTAGTATAGGGCCAGGGCGGACTGAAGCTTTCTTT
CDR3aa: CASSIGPGRTEAFF

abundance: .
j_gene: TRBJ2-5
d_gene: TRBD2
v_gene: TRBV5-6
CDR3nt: TGTGCCAGCAGCCGGGAGGGAGCGGGGGAAGAGACCCAGTACTTC
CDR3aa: CASSREGAGEETQYF

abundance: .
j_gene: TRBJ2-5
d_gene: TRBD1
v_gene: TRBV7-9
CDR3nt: TGTGCCAGCAGCACGACGATAGCGAGCGTTGGACAGGGGGTAGAGACCCAGTACTTC
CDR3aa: CASSTTIASVGQGVETQYF

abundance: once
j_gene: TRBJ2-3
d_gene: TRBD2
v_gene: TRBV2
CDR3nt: TGTGCCAGCAGCCCGCGGGGGGGGAGTGCAGATACGCAGTATTTT
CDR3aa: CASSPRGGSADTQYF

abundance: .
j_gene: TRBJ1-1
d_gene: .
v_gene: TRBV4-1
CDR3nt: TGCGCCAGCAGCCAAGTGGGGGGGGTAGACACTGAAGCTTTCTTT
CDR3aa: CASSQVGGVDTEAFF

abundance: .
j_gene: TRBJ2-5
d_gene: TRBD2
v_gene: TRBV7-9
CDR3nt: TGTGCCAGCAGCTTTCCCCAGGGAGGGAGTGGCGAGACCCAGTACTTC
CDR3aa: CASSFPQGGSGETQYF

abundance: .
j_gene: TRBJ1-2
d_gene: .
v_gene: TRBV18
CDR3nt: TGTGCCAGCGCACCTTTGGGCCAGGGGCCTAACTATGGCTACACCTTC
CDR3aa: CASAPLGQGPNYGYTF

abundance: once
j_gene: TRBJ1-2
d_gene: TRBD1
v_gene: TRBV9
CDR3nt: TGTGCCAGCAGCGTAGAAGTAGGGGGCTCGGGGGGCTACACCTTC
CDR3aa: CASSVEVGGSGGYTF

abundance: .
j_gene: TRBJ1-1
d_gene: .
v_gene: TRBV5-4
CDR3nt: TGTGCCAGCAGCTCCGTCGGTACTGCTGAAGCTTTCTTT
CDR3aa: CASSSVGTAEAFF

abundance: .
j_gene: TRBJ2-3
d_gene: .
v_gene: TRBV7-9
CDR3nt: TGTGCCAGCAGCCCCCTGCTCCGGGACTGGACCACAGATACGCAGTATTTT
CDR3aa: CASSPLLRDWTTDTQYF

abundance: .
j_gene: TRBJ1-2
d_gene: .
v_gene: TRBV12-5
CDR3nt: TGTGCTAGTGGTTTGTTCCCCCAGGCAGGCTATGGCTACACCTTC
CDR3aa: CASGLFPQAGYGYTF

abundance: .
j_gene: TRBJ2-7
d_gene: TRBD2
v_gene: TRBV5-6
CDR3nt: TGTGCCAGCAGCTTGGAGGTAGCGGGGACCCACTACGAGCAGTACTTC
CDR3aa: CASSLEVAGTHYEQYF

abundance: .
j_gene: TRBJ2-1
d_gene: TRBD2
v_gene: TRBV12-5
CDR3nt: TGTGCTAGTGGTCCGTCCTTCCGGGAGGCGGTGGGTGAGCAGTTCTTC
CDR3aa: CASGPSFREAVGEQFF

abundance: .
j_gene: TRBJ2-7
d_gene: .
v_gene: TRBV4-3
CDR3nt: TGCGCCAGCAGCCAAGAAGGCGGACTCTCCTACGAGCAGTACTTC
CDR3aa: CASSQEGGLSYEQYF

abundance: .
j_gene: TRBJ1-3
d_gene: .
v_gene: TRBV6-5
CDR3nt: TGTGCCAGCAGTTACTCGCAGGGTAACGGAAACACCATATATTTT
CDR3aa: CASSYSQGNGNTIYF

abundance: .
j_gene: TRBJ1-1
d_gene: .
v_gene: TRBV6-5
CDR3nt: TGTGCCAGCAGTTACTCGACAGGTGTGGGGCACACTGAAGCTTTCTTT
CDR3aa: CASSYSTGVGHTEAFF

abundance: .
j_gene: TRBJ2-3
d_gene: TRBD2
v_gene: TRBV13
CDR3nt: TGTGCCAGCAGTCCTAGCGGGGGGGCCGGAGATACGCAGTATTTT
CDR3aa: CASSPSGGAGDTQYF

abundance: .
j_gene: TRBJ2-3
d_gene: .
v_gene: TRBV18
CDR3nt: TGTGCCAGCTCACCACTCTGGGGCGCTAGCACAGATACGCAGTATTTT
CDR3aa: CASSPLWGASTDTQYF

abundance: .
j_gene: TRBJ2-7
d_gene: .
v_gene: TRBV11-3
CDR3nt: TGTGCCAGCAGCCCAGACAGAACCTACGAGCAGTACTTC
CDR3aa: CASSPDRTYEQYF

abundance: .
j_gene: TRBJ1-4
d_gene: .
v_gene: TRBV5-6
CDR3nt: TGTGCCAGCAGCGCCGTCGGGGGGGATAATGAAAAACTGTTTTTT
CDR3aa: CASSAVGGDNEKLFF

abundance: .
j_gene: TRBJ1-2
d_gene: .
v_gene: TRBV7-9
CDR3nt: TGTGCCAGCCCCAGTGATAACTATGGCTACACCTTC
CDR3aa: CASPSDNYGYTF